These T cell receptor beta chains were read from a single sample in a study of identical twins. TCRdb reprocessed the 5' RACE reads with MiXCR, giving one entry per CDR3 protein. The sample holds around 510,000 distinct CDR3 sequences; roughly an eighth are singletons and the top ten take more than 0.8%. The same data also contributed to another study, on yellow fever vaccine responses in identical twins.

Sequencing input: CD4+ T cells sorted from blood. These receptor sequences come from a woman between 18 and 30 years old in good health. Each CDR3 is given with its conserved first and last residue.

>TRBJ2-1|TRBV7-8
CASSLVLSGNPRGQFF
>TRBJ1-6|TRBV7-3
CASSSSGHVDSPLHF
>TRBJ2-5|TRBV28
CATSLQVGGQETQYF
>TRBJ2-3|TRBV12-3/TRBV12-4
CASSPLRDTQYF
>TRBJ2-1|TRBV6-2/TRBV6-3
CASSWGNEQFF
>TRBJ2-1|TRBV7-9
CASSLGLGTYNEQFF
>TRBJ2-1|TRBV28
CASSTIGQGVRAEQFF
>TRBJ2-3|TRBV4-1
CASSQDGSRVGDTQYF
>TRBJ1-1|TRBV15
CATSTGWGNTEAFF
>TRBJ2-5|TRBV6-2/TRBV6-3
CASNAGGRETQYF
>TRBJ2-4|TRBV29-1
CSVEGRGHPLAKNIQYF
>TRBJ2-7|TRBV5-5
CASSLIALTNYEQYF
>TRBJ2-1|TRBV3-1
CASSQAGGGAGQFF
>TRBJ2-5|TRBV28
CASAEREFETQYF
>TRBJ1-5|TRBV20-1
CSARDGTDNQPQHF
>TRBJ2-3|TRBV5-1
CASSLGPSDTQYF
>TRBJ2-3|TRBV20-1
CSARDTLTSTDTQYF
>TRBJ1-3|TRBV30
CAWAGNTIYF
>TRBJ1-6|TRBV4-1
CASSRLGEGSPLHF
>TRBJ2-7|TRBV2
CASTDVRLGEQYF
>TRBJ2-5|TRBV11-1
CASSSIAGVGETQYF
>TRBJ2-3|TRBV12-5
CASGLGSLRTDTQYF
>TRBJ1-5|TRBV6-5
CASSYRKGVRNNQPQHF
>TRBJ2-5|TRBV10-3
CAISEYGRKETQYF
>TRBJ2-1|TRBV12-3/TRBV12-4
CASSLIGGSNEQFF
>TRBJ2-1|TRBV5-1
CASSLLAGASNEQFF
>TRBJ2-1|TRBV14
CASSPDLAGVGNNEQFF
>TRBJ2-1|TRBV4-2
CASSQVGGQSYNEQFF
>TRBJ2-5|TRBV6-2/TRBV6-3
CASSHTSGAHF
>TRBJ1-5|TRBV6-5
CASSYTGNQPQHF
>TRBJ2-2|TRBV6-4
CASSALGAGANTGELFF
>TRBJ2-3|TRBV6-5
CASSYGGYSTDTQYF
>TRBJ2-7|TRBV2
CASRTWTGWSYF
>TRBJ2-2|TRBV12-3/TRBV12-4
CASRLQGVIGELFF
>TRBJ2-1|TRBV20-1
CSALSGTSNQGNEQFF
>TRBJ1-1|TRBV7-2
CASSAAGGNTEAFF
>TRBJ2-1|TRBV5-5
CASSRTSGLTYNEQFF
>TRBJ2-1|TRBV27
CARPQERRGGLYNEQFF
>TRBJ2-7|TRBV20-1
CSATHSRRSIYEQYF
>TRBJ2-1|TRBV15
CATSRDRASGGPTYNEQFF
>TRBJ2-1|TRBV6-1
CASRRQGIYNEQFF
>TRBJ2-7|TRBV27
CATRDPTREQYF
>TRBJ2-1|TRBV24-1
CATSDPRSSYNEQFF
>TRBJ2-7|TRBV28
CASSSGIPYEQYF
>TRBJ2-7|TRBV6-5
CASSYLQSYEQYF
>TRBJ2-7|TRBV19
CASSTKGLGGPLPYEQYF
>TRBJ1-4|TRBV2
CASSELGVREKLFF
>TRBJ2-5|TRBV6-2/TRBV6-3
CASSYGREGGTQYF
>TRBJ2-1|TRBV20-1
CSARDERNSYNEQFF
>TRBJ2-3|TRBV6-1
CASITPGAARSTQYF
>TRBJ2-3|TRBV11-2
CASSLVSGSIGPQGTDTQYF
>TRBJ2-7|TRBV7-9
CASSSSGGVLQSYEQYF
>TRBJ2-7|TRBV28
CASSFPNSYEQYF
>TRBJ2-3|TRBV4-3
CASSARSGDTQYF